The sequence of this T cell receptor (beta chain) was determined in a study of identifying expanded T cells in peripheral blood. The study, taken as a whole, reports: Across healthy donors, higher total template counts meant significantly greater roughly 2-week count variance. Technical replicates showed roughly 1.2 changed clones; approximately 2 weeks about 16; four weeks 19.

About this clone itself: Its antigen is currently unknown.

Trimming removed 7 bases from V and 8 bases from J; junction bases left unmatched: 8. The CDR3 is 15 residues long. Germline CDR1 and CDR2: MDHEN and SYDVKM. Repertoires were generated with immunoSEQ multiplex PCR, while TCRdb's copy carries only in-frame clones and drops some. The sample carries 55,000 to 60,000 clones, approximately 89% recorded once. Healthy donors had no documented immune events, such as infections, while sampled. The receptor was isolated from a person between 18 and 75 years old in good health. V is TRBV28 and J is TRBJ2-1, with TRBD2 matching over 13 bases. Sequencing was done on a sample of blood. The CDR3 coding sequence is TGTGCCAGCACCCGGACTAGCGGGAGAAATGATGAGCAGTTCTTC. Translating it yields CASTRTSGRNDEQFF. The full variable domain, completed using reference TRBV28 and TRBJ2-1, is DVKVTQSSRYLVKRTGEKVFLECVQDMDHENMFWYRQDPGLGLRLIYFSYDVKMKEKGDIPEGYSVSREKKERFSLILESASTNQTSMYLCASTRTSGRNDEQFFGPGTRLTVL.